This T cell receptor beta chain appears in the sequencing data of a study of CD8+CD57+ T cells in acquired aplastic anemia. Study at large: Sorted CD4+ and CD8+ cells yielded DNA averaging around 3.2 ug.

This clonotype has at least ten counts. Its antigen is not known. Deletions cut 0 bases from V and 0 bases from J, with 11 bases between. Germline V gene data show CDR1 as MRHNA and CDR2 as SNTAGT. This CDR3 is built from 17 residues. TCR beta VDJ and CDR3 profiling used genomic DNA as template. Via MiXCR, TCRdb re-called the reads, giving one row per CDR3 protein. The data contain 150,000 to 200,000 distinct CDR3 sequences, 40% to 50% of them singletons. General observations from the study: Overlap between patients and controls comprised about 28 CD8+ CDR3 sequences.

Sequenced patients had shown CD8+CD57+ cell expansion by flow cytometry. The patients, all of them, had severe acquired aplastic anemia. The sample was sorted CD4+, CD8+, or CD8+CD57+ T cells (not recorded which) from PBMCs. The V gene is TRBV6-4, the J gene TRBJ2-2; D gene unclear. The sequence came from a human donor with aplastic anemia. The DNA for the CDR3 is TGTGCCAGCAGTGACTCTGTAGGGCTGGCGAACACCGGGGAGCTGTTTTTT. This codes for CASSDSVGLANTGELFF.